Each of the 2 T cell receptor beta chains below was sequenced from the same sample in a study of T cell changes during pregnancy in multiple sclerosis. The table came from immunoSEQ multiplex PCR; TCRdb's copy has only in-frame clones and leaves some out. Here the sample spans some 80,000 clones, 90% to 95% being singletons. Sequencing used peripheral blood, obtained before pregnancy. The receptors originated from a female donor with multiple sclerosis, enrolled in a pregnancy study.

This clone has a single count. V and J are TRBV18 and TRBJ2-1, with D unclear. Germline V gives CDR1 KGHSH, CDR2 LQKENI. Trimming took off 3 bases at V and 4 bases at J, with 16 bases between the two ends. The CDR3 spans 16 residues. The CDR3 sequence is CASSPAPRLTYNEQFF. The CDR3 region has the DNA TGTGCCAGCTCACCCGCGCCGAGACTCACGTACAATGAGCAGTTCTTC. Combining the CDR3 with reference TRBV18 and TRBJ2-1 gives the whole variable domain NAGVMQNPRHLVRRRGQEARLRCSPMKGHSHVYWYRQLPEEGLKFMVYLQKENIIDESGMPKERFSAEFPKEGPSILRIQQVVRGDSAAYFCASSPAPRLTYNEQFFGPGTRLTVL.

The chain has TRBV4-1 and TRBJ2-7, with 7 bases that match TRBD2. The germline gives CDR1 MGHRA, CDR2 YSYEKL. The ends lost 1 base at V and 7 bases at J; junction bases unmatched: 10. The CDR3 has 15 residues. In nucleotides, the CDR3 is TGCGCCAGCAGCCAAGCCTACGGGGGGTATCGGGAGCAGTACTTC. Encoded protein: CASSQAYGGYREQYF.